These 7 T cell receptor beta chains came from one sample sequenced in a study of blood T cell repertoires in COVID-19. Profiled with immunoSEQ multiplex PCR; TCRdb holds only in-frame clones, not every one. Of 250,000 to 350,000 clones listed, around nine tenths are singletons. The sample was peripheral blood. The receptors stem from a woman in her 30s with COVID-19, enrolled during active disease.

The chain links TRBV24-1 to TRBJ2-3, with 10 bases identical to TRBD2. V was pared by 3 bases and J by 5 bases, with 4 bases of the junction left unmatched. This CDR3 comprises 15 residues. Germline V lookup: CDR1 KGHDR, CDR2 SFDVKD. CDR3 protein: CATSDKAGGGDTQYF. CDR3 sequence (DNA): TGTGCCACCAGTGATAAAGCGGGAGGGGGAGATACGCAGTATTTT.

This chain links TRBV7-2 with TRBJ2-7, with D possibly being TRBD2 (6 bases). The germline V gene has CDR1 SGHTA and CDR2 FQGNSA. V lost 3 bases, J lost 2 bases, and 14 bases lay in between. This CDR3 has 15 residues. The CDR3 reads CASSLIGRDTYEQYF. The CDR3, as DNA: TGTGCCAGCAGCTTGATTGGGCGGGATACCTACGAGCAGTACTTC.

The rearrangement uses TRBV6-5 and TRBJ2-5; 7 bases agree with TRBD1. Germline CDR1 is MNHEY and CDR2 is SVGAGI. The CDR3 is 14 residues long. The J segment lost 2 bases and the V segment lost 4 bases, leaving 4 bases of the junction unmatched. CDR3 bases: TGTGCCAGCAGTTGGACAGGAAAACAAGAGACCCAGTACTTC. This gives the protein CASSWTGKQETQYF.

The chain recombines TRBV7-9 with TRBJ1-2, with a possible D match to TRBD1 (5 bases). Germline V gene data show CDR1 as SEHNR and CDR2 as FQNEAQ (reference sequence). V was cut by 1 base and J by 2 bases, with 11 bases left in between. The CDR3 is made up of 15 amino acids. The DNA of the CDR3 is TGTGCCAGCAGCTTAGAAAGGGGCGTAAACTATGGCTACACCTTC. It specifies CASSLERGVNYGYTF. The full variable domain, completed using reference TRBV7-9 and TRBJ1-2, is DTGVSQNPRHKITKRGQNVTFRCDPISEHNRLYWYRQTLGQGPEFLTYFQNEAQLEKSRLLSDRFSAERPKGSFSTLEIQRTEQGDSAMYLCASSLERGVNYGYTFGSGTRLTVV.

V usage is TRBV5-1 and J usage is TRBJ1-2; 9 nucleotides align to TRBD1. The germline gives CDR1 SGHRS, CDR2 YFSETQ. The CDR3 consists of 16 residues. J lost 2 bases, V lost 2 bases, and 7 bases had no gene match. The CDR3 nucleotides read TGCGCCAGCAGCTTACGGACAGGGGCGCGGAACTATGGCTACACCTTC. It translates to CASSLRTGARNYGYTF.

V is TRBV6-5 and J is TRBJ1-4; 7 bases are a match to TRBD1. J gave up 2 bases and V 4 bases, and 4 bases lay outside the gene matches. The CDR3 consists of 15 residues. Germline assignment: CDR1 MNHEY and CDR2 SVGAGI. The CDR3 reads CASSSQGGTNEKLFF. The CDR3 nucleotides are TGTGCCAGCAGTTCGCAGGGGGGCACTAATGAAAAACTGTTTTTT.

The chain couples TRBV4-2 to TRBJ2-3; TRBD2 matches at 11 bases. CDR1 and CDR2 from the germline V gene are LGHNA and YNFKEQ. The CDR3 loop spans 17 amino acids. V shed 4 bases and J 1 base; nucleotides not matched to a gene: 7. The CDR3 coding sequence is TGTGCCAGCAGCCCACTAGCGGGAGCATCTGGCACAGATACGCAGTATTTT. This translates into CASSPLAGASGTDTQYF.